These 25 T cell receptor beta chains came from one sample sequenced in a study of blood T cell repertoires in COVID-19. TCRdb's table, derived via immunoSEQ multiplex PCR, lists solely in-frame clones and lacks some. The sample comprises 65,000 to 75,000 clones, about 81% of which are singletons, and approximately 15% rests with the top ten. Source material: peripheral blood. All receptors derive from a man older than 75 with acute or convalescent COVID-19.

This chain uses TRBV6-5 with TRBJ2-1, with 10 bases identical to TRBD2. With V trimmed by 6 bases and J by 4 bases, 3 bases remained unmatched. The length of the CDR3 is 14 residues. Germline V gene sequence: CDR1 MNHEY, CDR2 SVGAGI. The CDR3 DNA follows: TGTGCCAGCAGGGGGACTAGCGTATACAATGAGCAGTTCTTC. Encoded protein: CASRGTSVYNEQFF.

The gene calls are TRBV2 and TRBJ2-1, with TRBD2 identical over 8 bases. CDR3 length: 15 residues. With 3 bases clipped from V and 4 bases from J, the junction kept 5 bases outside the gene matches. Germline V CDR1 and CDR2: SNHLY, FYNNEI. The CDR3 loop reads CASSESAGGYNEQFF. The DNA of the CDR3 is TGTGCCAGCAGTGAGTCTGCGGGGGGATACAATGAGCAGTTCTTC. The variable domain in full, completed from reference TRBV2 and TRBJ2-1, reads EPEVTQTPSHQVTQMGQEVILRCVPISNHLYFYWYRQILGQKVEFLVSFYNNEISEKSEIFDDQFSVERPDGSNFTLKIRSTKLEDSAMYFCASSESAGGYNEQFFGPGTRLTVL.

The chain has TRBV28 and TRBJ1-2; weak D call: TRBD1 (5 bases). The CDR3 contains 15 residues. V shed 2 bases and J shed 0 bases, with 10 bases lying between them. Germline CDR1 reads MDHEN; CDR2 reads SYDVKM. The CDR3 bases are TGTGCCAGCAGTTTACCTGGGGGGGCTAACTATGGCTACACCTTC. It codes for CASSLPGGANYGYTF.

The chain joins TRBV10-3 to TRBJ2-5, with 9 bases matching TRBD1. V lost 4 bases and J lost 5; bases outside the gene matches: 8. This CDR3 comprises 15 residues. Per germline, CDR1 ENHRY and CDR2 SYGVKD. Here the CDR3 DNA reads TGTGCCATCAGTGCGGGGACAGGGAGTACGGAGACCCAGTACTTC. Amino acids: CAISAGTGSTETQYF.

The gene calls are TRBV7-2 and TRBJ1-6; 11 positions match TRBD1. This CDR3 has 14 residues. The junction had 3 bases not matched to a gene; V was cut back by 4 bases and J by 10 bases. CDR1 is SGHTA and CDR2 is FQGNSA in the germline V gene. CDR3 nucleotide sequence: TGTGCCAGCAGCTCGCGGACAGGGGGCTCACCCCTCCACTTT. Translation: CASSSRTGGSPLHF.

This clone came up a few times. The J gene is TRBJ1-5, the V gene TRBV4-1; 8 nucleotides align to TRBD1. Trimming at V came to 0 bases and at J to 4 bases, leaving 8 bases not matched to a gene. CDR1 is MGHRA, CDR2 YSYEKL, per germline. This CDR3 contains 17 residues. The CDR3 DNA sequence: TGCGCCAGCAGCCAAGATCCAACAGGGGGTGCGAATCAGCCCCAGCATTTT. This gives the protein CASSQDPTGGANQPQHF.

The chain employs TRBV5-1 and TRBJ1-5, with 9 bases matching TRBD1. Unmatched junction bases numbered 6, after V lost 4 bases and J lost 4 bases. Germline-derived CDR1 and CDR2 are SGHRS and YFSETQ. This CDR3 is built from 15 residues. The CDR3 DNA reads TGCGCCAGCAGCGAACAGGGGGCTAATAATCAGCCCCAGCATTTT. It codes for CASSEQGANNQPQHF.

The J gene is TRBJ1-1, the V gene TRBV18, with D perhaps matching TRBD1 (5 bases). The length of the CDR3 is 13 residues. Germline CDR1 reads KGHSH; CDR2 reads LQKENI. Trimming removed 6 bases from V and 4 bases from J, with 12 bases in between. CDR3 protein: CASSQGHGTEAFF. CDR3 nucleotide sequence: TGTGCCAGCTCCCAGGGTCATGGCACTGAAGCTTTCTTT.

The CDR3 is CATSDFGQYTDTQYF. In DNA, the CDR3 is TGTGCCACCAGTGATTTCGGACAGTACACAGATACGCAGTATTTT. The rearrangement links TRBV24-1 to TRBJ2-3, with D maybe TRBD1 (6 bases). The CDR3 has 15 residues. The V and J ends lost 1 base and 2 bases respectively, with 9 bases between them. CDR1 is KGHDR, CDR2 SFDVKD, per germline.

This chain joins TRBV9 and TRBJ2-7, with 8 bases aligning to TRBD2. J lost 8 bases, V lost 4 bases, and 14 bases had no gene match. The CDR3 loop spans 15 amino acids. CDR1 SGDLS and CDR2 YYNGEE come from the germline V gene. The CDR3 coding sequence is TGTGCCAGCAGCCCCGGCGGGGGGACCCAAGGGCAGCAGTACTTC. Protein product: CASSPGGGTQGQQYF.

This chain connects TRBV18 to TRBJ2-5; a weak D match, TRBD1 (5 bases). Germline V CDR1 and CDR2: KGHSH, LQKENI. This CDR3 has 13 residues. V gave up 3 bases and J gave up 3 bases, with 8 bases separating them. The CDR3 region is CASSPQGKETQYF. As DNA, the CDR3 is TGTGCCAGCTCACCCCAGGGCAAAGAGACCCAGTACTTC.

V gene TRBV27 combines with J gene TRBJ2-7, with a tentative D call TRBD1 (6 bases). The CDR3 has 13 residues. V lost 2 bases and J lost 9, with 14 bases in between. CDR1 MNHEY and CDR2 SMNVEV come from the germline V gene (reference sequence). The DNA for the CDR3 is TGTGCCAGCAGTTTAAGCAGGGGACGGGGGCAGTACTTC. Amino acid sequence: CASSLSRGRGQYF.

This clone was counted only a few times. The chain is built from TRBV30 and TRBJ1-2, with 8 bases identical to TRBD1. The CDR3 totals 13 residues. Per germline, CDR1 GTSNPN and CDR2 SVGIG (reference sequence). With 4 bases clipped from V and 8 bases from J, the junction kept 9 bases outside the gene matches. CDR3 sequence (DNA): TGTGCCTGGAACCGGGACAGGTTTGGCGGCTACACCTTC. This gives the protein CAWNRDRFGGYTF.

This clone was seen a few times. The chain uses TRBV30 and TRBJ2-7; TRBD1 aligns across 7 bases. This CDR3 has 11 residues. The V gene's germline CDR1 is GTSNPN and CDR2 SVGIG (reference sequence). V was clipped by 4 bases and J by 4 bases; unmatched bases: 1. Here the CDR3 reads CAWMTGYEQYF. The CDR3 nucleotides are TGTGCCTGGATGACAGGGTACGAGCAGTACTTC.

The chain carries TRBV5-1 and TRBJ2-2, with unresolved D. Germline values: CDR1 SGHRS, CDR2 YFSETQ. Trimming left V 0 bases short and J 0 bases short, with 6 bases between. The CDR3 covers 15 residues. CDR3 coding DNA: TGCGCCAGCAGCTTGGATGTCACGAACACCGGGGAGCTGTTTTTT. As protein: CASSLDVTNTGELFF. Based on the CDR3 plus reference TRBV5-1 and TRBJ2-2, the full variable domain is KAGVTQTPRYLIKTRGQQVTLSCSPISGHRSVSWYQQTPGQGLQFLFEYFSETQRNKGNFPGRFSGRQFSNSRSEMNVSTLELGDSALYLCASSLDVTNTGELFFGEGSRLTVL.

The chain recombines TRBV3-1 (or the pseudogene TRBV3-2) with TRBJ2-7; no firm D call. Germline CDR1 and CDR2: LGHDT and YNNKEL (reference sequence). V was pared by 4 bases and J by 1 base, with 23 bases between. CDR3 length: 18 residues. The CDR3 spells CASSPHGLSEASSYEQYF. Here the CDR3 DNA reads TGTGCCAGCAGCCCCCACGGTCTTTCAGAGGCCAGTTCCTACGAGCAGTACTTC.

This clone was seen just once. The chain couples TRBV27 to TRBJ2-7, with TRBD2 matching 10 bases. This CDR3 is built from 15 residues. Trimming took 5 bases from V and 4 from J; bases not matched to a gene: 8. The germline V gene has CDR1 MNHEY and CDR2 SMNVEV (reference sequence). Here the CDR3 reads CASSARAGGHYEQYF. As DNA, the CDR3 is TGTGCCAGCAGTGCCCGAGCGGGAGGGCATTACGAGCAGTACTTC.

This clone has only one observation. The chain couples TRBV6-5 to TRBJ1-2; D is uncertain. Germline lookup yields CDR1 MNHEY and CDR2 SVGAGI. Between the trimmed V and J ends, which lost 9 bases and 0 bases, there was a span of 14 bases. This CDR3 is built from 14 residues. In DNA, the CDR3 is TGTGCCAGTCAGAAGTCCGGAGCTAACTATGGCTACACCTTC. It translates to CASQKSGANYGYTF.

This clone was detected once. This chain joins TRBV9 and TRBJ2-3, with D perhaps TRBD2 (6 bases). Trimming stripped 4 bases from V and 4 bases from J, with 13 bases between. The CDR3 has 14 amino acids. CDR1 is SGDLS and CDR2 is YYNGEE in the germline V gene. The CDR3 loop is CASSPAGPPDTQYF. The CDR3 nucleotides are TGTGCCAGCAGCCCCGCGGGGCCCCCAGATACGCAGTATTTT.

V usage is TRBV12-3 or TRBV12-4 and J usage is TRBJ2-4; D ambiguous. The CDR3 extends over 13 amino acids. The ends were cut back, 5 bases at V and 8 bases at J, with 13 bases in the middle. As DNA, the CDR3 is TGTGCCAGCAGTGATCCTACGCAAGACATTCAGTACTTC. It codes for CASSDPTQDIQYF.

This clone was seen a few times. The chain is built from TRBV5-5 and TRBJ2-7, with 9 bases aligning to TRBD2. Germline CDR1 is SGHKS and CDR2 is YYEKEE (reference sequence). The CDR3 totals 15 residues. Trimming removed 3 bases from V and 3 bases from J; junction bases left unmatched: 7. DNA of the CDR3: TGTGCCAGCAGCTGGGGAGGTAGCGGGGGCTACGAGCAGTACTTC. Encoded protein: CASSWGGSGGYEQYF.

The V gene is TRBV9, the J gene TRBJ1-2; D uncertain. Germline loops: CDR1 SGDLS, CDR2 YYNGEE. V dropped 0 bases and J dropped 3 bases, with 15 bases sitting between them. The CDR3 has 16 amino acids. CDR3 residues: CASSVDPLPQHYGYTF. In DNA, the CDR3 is TGTGCCAGCAGCGTAGATCCCCTTCCACAGCACTATGGCTACACCTTC.

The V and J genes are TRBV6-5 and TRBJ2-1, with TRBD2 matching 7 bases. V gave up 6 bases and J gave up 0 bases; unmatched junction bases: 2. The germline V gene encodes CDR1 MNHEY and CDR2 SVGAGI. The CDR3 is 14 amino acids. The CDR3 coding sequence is TGTGCCAGCAGCCGGACTAGCTCCTACAATGAGCAGTTCTTC. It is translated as CASSRTSSYNEQFF.

CDR3 residues: CASSQVVLGGYEQYF. CDR3 DNA: TGCGCCAGCAGCCAAGTTGTACTGGGAGGCTACGAGCAGTACTTC. The chain uses TRBV4-1 and TRBJ2-7; tentatively, D is TRBD2 (6 bases). The CDR3 has 15 residues. Looked up from germline, CDR1 is MGHRA and CDR2 is YSYEKL. Trimming left V 1 base short and J 3 bases short, with 13 bases between.

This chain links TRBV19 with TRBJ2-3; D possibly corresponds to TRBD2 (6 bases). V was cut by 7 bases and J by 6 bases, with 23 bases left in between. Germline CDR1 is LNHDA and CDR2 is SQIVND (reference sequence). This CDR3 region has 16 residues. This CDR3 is CASTPGGALGLDTQYF. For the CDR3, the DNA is TGTGCCAGTACCCCCGGCGGGGCACTGGGGCTGGATACGCAGTATTTT. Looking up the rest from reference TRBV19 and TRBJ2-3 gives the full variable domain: DGGITQSPKYLFRKEGQNVTLSCEQNLNHDAMYWYRQDPGQGLRLIYYSQIVNDFQKGDIAEGYSVSREKKESFPLTVTSAQKNPTAFYLCASTPGGALGLDTQYFGPGTRLTVL.